This TCR beta chain was obtained from a study of early T cells in non-severe SARS-CoV-2 infection. On the study more broadly: Sequenced bulk RNA came from whole blood that was unsorted, and chains were unpaired.

Individual cDNA molecules were tagged with unique molecular identifiers, the study reported. TCRdb re-called the 5' RACE reads with MiXCR, one entry per CDR3 protein. The table has tens of thousands of distinct CDR3 sequences, roughly 4.4% seen once. The CDR3 has 14 amino acids. Germline loops: CDR1 DFQATT, CDR2 SNEGSKA (reference sequence). The junction had 8 bases not matched to a gene; V was cut back by 6 bases and J by 4 bases. The study, taken as a whole, reports: Sequences matched to VDJdb favored anti-spike CD8 responses, while private and CD4 specificities were missed.

This clonotype was counted ten times or more. Its target is not known. The specimen was whole blood. The J gene is TRBJ1-2, the V gene TRBV20-1; 10 bases align to TRBD1. The receptor was derived from an adult who was a healthcare worker with PCR-confirmed SARS-CoV-2 infection or an uninfected control (not recorded which). CDR3 sequence reads: CSASSGTGAYGYTF. The CDR3 nucleotides are TGCAGTGCAAGTTCCGGGACAGGGGCCTATGGCTACACCTTC.